The rows below give T cell receptor beta chains drawn from one sample of a study of blood T cells in healthy people across ages. Each CDR3 protein is one row after TCRdb ran MiXCR on the 5' RACE reads. The table has hundreds of thousands of distinct CDR3 sequences, more than 25% seen once. This sample also appeared in a second study, on T cells of mothers and their children.

Sample: blood. The receptor set was obtained from a boy younger than 18 in good health. Each CDR3 is given with its conserved first and last residue. A D gene is named only where the DNA matches it firmly. Some rows have no size entry. The others give once, few or many, or a class for an expanded clone.

v_call	d_call	j_call	clone_size	cdr3_aa	cdr3_nt
TRBV19	.	TRBJ1-1	.	CASVHGNTEAFF	TGTGCCAGCGTACATGGGAACACTGAAGCTTTCTTT
TRBV6-4	.	TRBJ2-7	.	CASRPQQDEQYF	TGTGCCAGCAGGCCCCAGCAGGACGAGCAGTACTTC
TRBV11-2	.	TRBJ2-5	.	CASSLVGRSQETQYF	TGTGCCAGCAGCTTAGTAGGGCGGAGCCAAGAGACCCAGTACTTC
TRBV3-1	.	TRBJ1-1	few	CASSQVWGGDRNTEAFF	TGTGCCAGCAGCCAAGTCTGGGGAGGGGATCGGAACACTGAAGCTTTCTTT
TRBV28	.	TRBJ1-5	few	CASSFKSNQPQHF	TGTGCCAGCAGTTTTAAGAGCAATCAGCCCCAGCATTTT
TRBV27	.	TRBJ2-7	few	CASSVRDGTYEQYF	TGTGCCAGCAGCGTCCGGGACGGGACCTACGAGCAGTACTTC
TRBV7-2	.	TRBJ2-5	many	CASSLWGQETQYF	TGTGCCAGCAGTTTATGGGGTCAAGAGACCCAGTACTTC
TRBV27	TRBD1	TRBJ2-5	few	CVSSYRGEETQYF	TGTGTCAGCAGCTACAGGGGCGAGGAGACCCAGTACTTC
TRBV29-1	TRBD1	TRBJ1-1	once	CSVMGQMNTEAFF	TGCAGCGTTATGGGACAGATGAACACTGAAGCTTTCTTT
TRBV4-2	.	TRBJ1-4	.	CASSLFGASEKLFF	TGTGCCAGCAGCCTCTTTGGTGCCTCGGAAAAACTGTTTTTT
TRBV3-1	.	TRBJ1-1	once	CASSQRTENTEAFF	TGTGCCAGCAGCCAACGGACAGAGAACACTGAAGCTTTCTTT
TRBV5-1	.	TRBJ1-1	few	CASSPVTSGNTEAFF	TGCGCCAGCAGCCCAGTGACCTCGGGGAACACTGAAGCTTTCTTT
TRBV10-3	.	TRBJ2-1	few	CAISPLAHSYNEQFF	TGTGCCATCAGTCCACTAGCCCACTCCTACAATGAGCAGTTCTTC
TRBV5-1	.	TRBJ1-3	.	CASSLGTRGNTIYF	TGCGCCAGCAGCTTGGGAACCCGCGGAAACACCATATATTTT
TRBV2	TRBD1	TRBJ2-3	.	CASVPTTGGTDTQYF	TGTGCCAGCGTACCCACAACAGGGGGCACAGATACGCAGTATTTT
TRBV5-6	.	TRBJ1-2	.	CASSPLLDSPNYGYTF	TGTGCCAGCAGTCCTCTGCTCGACAGCCCTAACTATGGCTACACCTTC
TRBV24-1	TRBD2	TRBJ2-3	.	CATGDYTDTQYF	TGTGCCACCGGGGACTACACAGATACGCAGTATTTT
TRBV12-3/TRBV12-4	.	TRBJ1-4	many	CASSLRQGNEKLFF	TGTGCCAGCAGTTTAAGGCAGGGGAATGAAAAACTGTTTTTT
TRBV5-1	.	TRBJ2-5	.	CASRGFLETQYF	TGCGCCAGTCGTGGCTTCCTAGAGACCCAGTACTTC
TRBV7-3	.	TRBJ2-1	few	CASSSGALGNEQFF	TGTGCCAGCAGCTCCGGGGCCCTCGGCAATGAGCAGTTCTTC
TRBV27	TRBD1	TRBJ2-3	.	CASRFRDRARDTQYF	TGTGCCAGCAGATTCCGGGACAGGGCAAGAGATACGCAGTATTTT
TRBV18	.	TRBJ2-5	few	CASSVDYLEETQYF	TGTGCCAGCTCGGTCGACTACCTAGAAGAGACCCAGTACTTC
TRBV3-1	.	TRBJ2-4	.	CASSRGQFQDIRYF	TGTGCCAGCAGCCGAGGACAGTTTCAGGACATTCGGTACTTC
TRBV12-3/TRBV12-4	.	TRBJ2-2	.	CASSPLGGTVELFF	TGTGCCAGCAGTCCCCTGGGTGGCACGGTGGAGCTGTTTTTT
TRBV2	.	TRBJ1-4	.	CASSEERTNEKLSF	TGTGCCAGCAGTGAAGAGAGAACTAATGAAAAACTGTCTTTT
TRBV2	.	TRBJ1-4	few	CASSEEPGRHEKLFF	TGTGCCAGCAGTGAAGAGCCAGGTCGGCACGAAAAACTGTTTTTT
TRBV7-9	TRBD1	TRBJ2-7	.	CASSFGDRAPYEQYF	TGTGCCAGCAGCTTTGGGGACAGGGCCCCCTACGAGCAGTACTTC
TRBV20-1	.	TRBJ2-1	.	CSALIASSYNEQFF	TGCAGTGCCCTAATTGCCAGCTCCTACAATGAGCAGTTCTTC
TRBV20-1	.	TRBJ2-5	.	CSARDPGSLQETQYF	TGCAGTGCTAGAGATCCGGGCAGCCTCCAAGAGACCCAGTACTTC
TRBV5-1	TRBD1	TRBJ2-7	once	CASSPPGTDASEQYF	TGCGCCAGCAGCCCACCCGGGACAGACGCCTCCGAGCAGTACTTC
TRBV7-9	TRBD2	TRBJ2-4	.	CASSPPGRDIQYF	TGTGCCAGCAGCCCCCCCGGGAGGGACATTCAGTACTTC
TRBV5-1	.	TRBJ2-2	.	CASSLAVSPANTGELFF	TGCGCCAGCAGCTTGGCGGTCAGTCCAGCGAACACCGGGGAGCTGTTTTTT
TRBV20-1	TRBD1	TRBJ2-3	.	CSARSGQGQGYEDTQYF	TGCAGTGCTAGATCGGGACAGGGACAGGGATATGAAGATACGCAGTATTTT
TRBV29-1	.	TRBJ1-1	few	CSVGSGERF	TGCAGCGTTGGGTCGGGGGAACGCTTT
TRBV15	.	TRBJ2-5	few	CATSTRQVGVMRETQYF	TGTGCCACCAGCACGAGACAGGTGGGGGTTATGCGAGAGACCCAGTACTTC
TRBV10-3	.	TRBJ2-1	few	CAISESGAPRLNGQFF	TGTGCCATCAGTGAGTCGGGAGCACCACGCCTAAATGGGCAGTTCTTC
TRBV28	.	TRBJ2-7	few	CAGRGVGSYEQYF	TGTGCCGGCAGGGGGGTGGGCTCCTACGAGCAGTACTTC
TRBV27	TRBD1	TRBJ2-1	once	CASRLGQGVDEQFF	TGTGCCAGCAGGCTCGGACAGGGTGTGGATGAGCAGTTCTTC
TRBV4-2	.	TRBJ2-7	.	CASSQYEGYEQYF	TGTGCCAGCAGCCAGTACGAGGGCTACGAGCAGTACTTC
TRBV19	TRBD2	TRBJ2-3	.	CASKAGPQGDTQYF	TGTGCCAGTAAAGCGGGGCCTCAAGGAGATACGCAGTATTTT
TRBV6-5	.	TRBJ1-4	.	CASRSSLEGEKLFF	TGTGCCAGCAGGTCGTCTCTGGAGGGTGAAAAACTGTTTTTT
TRBV6-5	TRBD1	TRBJ1-2	.	CASTQLGGQGPFGYTF	TGTGCCAGCACCCAGTTGGGGGGACAGGGGCCCTTCGGCTACACCTTC
TRBV12-3/TRBV12-4	.	TRBJ1-2	few	CATTTGGEGYGYTF	TGTGCCACTACAACCGGGGGCGAAGGCTATGGCTACACCTTC
TRBV3-1	.	TRBJ2-7	.	CASTTDANLHEQYF	TGTGCCAGCACCACGGATGCAAATCTCCACGAGCAGTACTTC
TRBV3-1	TRBD1	TRBJ1-2	.	CASSQDWTGGHGYTF	TGTGCCAGCAGCCAAGATTGGACAGGGGGTCATGGCTACACCTTC
TRBV20-1	.	TRBJ1-5	.	CSAQNIGHQPQHF	TGCAGTGCTCAGAACATTGGGCATCAGCCCCAGCATTTT
TRBV11-2	.	TRBJ1-2	few	CASSSLNYGYTF	TGTGCCAGCAGCTCGTTGAACTATGGCTACACCTTC
TRBV2	.	TRBJ1-1	.	CASDYRTADTEAFF	TGTGCCAGCGATTACCGGACAGCCGACACTGAAGCTTTCTTT
TRBV7-9	.	TRBJ2-1	.	CASSSQGPHNYNEQFF	TGTGCCAGCAGCAGCCAGGGGCCGCATAACTACAATGAGCAGTTCTTC
TRBV5-6	.	TRBJ2-5	many	CASSLDPARKTQYF	TGTGCCAGCAGCTTGGACCCGGCGAGGAAGACCCAGTACTTC
TRBV5-1	.	TRBJ2-2	many	CASSLAGTGELFF	TGCGCCAGCAGCTTGGCCGGGACCGGGGAGCTGTTTTTT
TRBV12-3/TRBV12-4	.	TRBJ1-6	.	CASSLDNSPLHF	TGTGCCAGCAGTTTAGATAATTCACCCCTCCACTTT
TRBV18	.	TRBJ2-6	few	CASSRGVPSGANVLTF	TGTGCCAGCTCCAGGGGGGTACCCTCTGGGGCCAACGTCCTGACTTTC